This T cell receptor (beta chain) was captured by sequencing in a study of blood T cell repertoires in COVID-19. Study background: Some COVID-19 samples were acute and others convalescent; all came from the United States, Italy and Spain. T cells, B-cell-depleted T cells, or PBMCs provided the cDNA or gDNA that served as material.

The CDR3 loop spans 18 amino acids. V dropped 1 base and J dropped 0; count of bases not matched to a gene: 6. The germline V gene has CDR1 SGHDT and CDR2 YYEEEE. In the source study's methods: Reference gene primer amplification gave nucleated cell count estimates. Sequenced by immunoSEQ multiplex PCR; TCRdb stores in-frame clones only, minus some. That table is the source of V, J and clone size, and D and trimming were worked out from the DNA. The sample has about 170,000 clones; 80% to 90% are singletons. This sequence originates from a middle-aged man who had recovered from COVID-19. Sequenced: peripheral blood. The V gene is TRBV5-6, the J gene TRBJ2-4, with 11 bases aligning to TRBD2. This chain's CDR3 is CASSLWLAGGLAKNIQYF. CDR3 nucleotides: TGTGCCAGCAGCTTGTGGCTAGCGGGAGGACTAGCCAAAAACATTCAGTACTTC.